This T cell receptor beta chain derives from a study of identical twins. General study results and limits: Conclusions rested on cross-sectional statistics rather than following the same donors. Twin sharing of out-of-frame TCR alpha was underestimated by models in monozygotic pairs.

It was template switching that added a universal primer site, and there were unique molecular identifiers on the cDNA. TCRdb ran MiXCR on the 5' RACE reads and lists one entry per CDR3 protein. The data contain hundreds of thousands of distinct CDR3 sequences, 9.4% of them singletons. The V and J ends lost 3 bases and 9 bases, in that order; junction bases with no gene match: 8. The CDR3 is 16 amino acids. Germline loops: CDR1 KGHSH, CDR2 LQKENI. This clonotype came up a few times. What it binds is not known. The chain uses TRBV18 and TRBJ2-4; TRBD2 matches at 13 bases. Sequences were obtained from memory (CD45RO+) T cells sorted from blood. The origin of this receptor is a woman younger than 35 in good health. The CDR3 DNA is TGTGCCAGCTCACCCCGGACTAGCGGGAGTTATGTCATTCAGTACTTC. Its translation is CASSPRTSGSYVIQYF.